This passage covers 20 T cell receptor beta chains from one sample sequenced in a study of shared clonotypes between healthy human individuals. The naive CD8 fraction comprised CD45RO-negative cells positively selected for CCR7 and excluded terminally differentiated effector memory CD45RA+ cells. This table comes from immunoSEQ multiplex PCR, and its TCRdb copy is limited to in-frame clones, with some not included. The sample carries about 2.1 million clones, about 93% recorded once. The specimen sequenced was naive CD8+ T cells from PBMCs. The receptors shown here come from a man in his late teens or twenties in good health. Some clones in this sample may be carry-over from other donors' samples.

The V and J genes are TRBV6-1 and TRBJ2-3; 9 positions match TRBD2. The CDR3 is 15 residues long. Germline V gene lookup returns CDR1 MNHNS and CDR2 SASEGT. With V trimmed by 3 bases and J by 2 bases, 3 bases remained unmatched. CDR3 sequence reads: CASSETSGPTDTQYF. The DNA of the CDR3 is TGTGCCAGCAGTGAGACTAGCGGCCCCACAGATACGCAGTATTTT.

This rearrangement joins TRBV4-2 to TRBJ1-4; 9 bases line up with TRBD1. CDR1 is LGHNA, CDR2 YNFKEQ, per germline. The length of the CDR3 is 15 residues. Trimming cost V 4 bases and J 5 bases; bases outside gene matches: 5. Here the CDR3 reads CASSPPGQGNEKLFF. Written as DNA, the CDR3 is TGTGCCAGCAGCCCCCCGGGACAGGGAAATGAAAAACTGTTTTTT.

This chain's CDR3 is CASSLSPSLNVGGYTF. CDR3 nucleotide sequence: TGCGCCAGCAGCCTCTCACCAAGCCTCAATGTGGGGGGCTACACCTTC. The rearrangement links TRBV4-1 to TRBJ1-2; no clear D gene. Trimming took 4 bases from V and 8 from J, leaving 23 bases between them. Germline V gene lookup returns CDR1 MGHRA and CDR2 YSYEKL. There are 16 residues in the CDR3.

The chain carries TRBV27 and TRBJ2-1, with D perhaps matching TRBD2 (6 bases). The CDR3 is made up of 14 amino acids. The V gene's germline CDR1 is MNHEY and CDR2 SMNVEV (reference sequence). Trimming took 3 bases from V and 7 from J, leaving 13 bases between them. The CDR3 sequence is CASSFGVAGNEQFF. The CDR3 nucleotides are TGTGCCAGCAGTTTTGGGGTCGCGGGGAATGAGCAGTTCTTC.

The V gene is TRBV27, the J gene TRBJ1-1; a possible D gene is TRBD1 (5 bases). V was shortened by 0 bases and J by 3 bases, with 11 bases between the two germline ends. Germline-derived CDR1 and CDR2 are MNHEY and SMNVEV (reference sequence). The CDR3 totals 15 residues. Written as DNA, the CDR3 is TGTGCCAGCAGTTTATCCACAGGAGGGCACACTGAAGCTTTCTTT. Protein product: CASSLSTGGHTEAFF.

About this clone itself: Other DNA sequences in the sample encode the same CDR3. The V gene is TRBV5-4, the J gene TRBJ2-7; no clear D. This CDR3 has 13 amino acids. The V gene's germline CDR1 is SGHNT and CDR2 YYREEE (reference sequence). V lost 0 bases and J 2 bases, leaving 6 bases between the germline ends. The CDR3 DNA follows: TGTGCCAGCAGCTTGGGGAGAGCCTACGAGCAGTACTTC. It specifies CASSLGRAYEQYF.

V usage is TRBV29-1 and J usage is TRBJ2-7, with TRBD2 matching 9 bases. Trimming cost V 5 bases and J 5 bases; bases outside gene matches: 7. From germline, CDR1 is SQVTM and CDR2 ANQGSEA. The CDR3 has 13 residues. This chain's CDR3 is CSVLGTSIHEQYF. CDR3 sequence (DNA): TGCAGCGTTTTGGGGACTAGCATCCACGAGCAGTACTTC.

V and J are TRBV7-9 and TRBJ1-1; D gene uncertain. CDR1 is SEHNR, CDR2 FQNEAQ, per germline (reference sequence). With 0 bases removed from V and 6 bases from J, the gap between germline ends came to 8 bases. The CDR3 spans 13 residues. The CDR3 sequence: CASSLAGPAEAFF. The CDR3 nucleotides read TGTGCCAGCAGCTTAGCAGGTCCTGCTGAAGCTTTCTTT.

V usage is TRBV7-9 and J usage is TRBJ2-5; 10 bases are shared with TRBD2. Germline lookup yields CDR1 SEHNR and CDR2 FQNEAQ (reference sequence). V lost 1 base and J lost 5; bases outside the gene matches: 10. The CDR3 has 17 amino acids. This CDR3 is CASSLVAGGMLGETQYF. For the CDR3, the DNA is TGTGCCAGCAGCTTAGTAGCGGGAGGAATGTTGGGGGAGACCCAGTACTTC.

The V call is TRBV11-1, the J call TRBJ2-5; D is perhaps TRBD2 (6 bases). This CDR3 has 15 residues. Trimming stripped 5 bases from V and 7 bases from J, with 20 bases between. The V gene's germline CDR1 is SGHAT and CDR2 FQDESV (reference sequence). In nucleotides, the CDR3 is TGTGCCAGCAGCCTCGAGACATCCTGGGGGGTGACCCAGTACTTC. This gives the protein CASSLETSWGVTQYF.

A word on this clone: Additional DNA sequences in this sample encode the identical CDR3. The J gene is TRBJ2-7, the V gene TRBV9, with a possible D match to TRBD1 (6 bases). This CDR3 is 14 amino acids long. Germline V CDR1 and CDR2: SGDLS, YYNGEE. Deletions cut 0 bases from V and 0 bases from J, with 7 bases between. Here the CDR3 reads CASSVATGSYEQYF. The CDR3 nucleotides read TGTGCCAGCAGCGTAGCGACAGGCTCCTACGAGCAGTACTTC.

V is TRBV28 and J is TRBJ2-1, with D unclear. V was trimmed by 4 bases and J by 0 bases, leaving 13 bases between them. CDR1 and CDR2 from the germline V gene are MDHEN and SYDVKM. This CDR3 has 16 residues. The CDR3 here is CASSSRGLSSYNEQFF. In nucleotides, the CDR3 is TGTGCCAGCAGTTCCCGAGGATTGAGCTCCTACAATGAGCAGTTCTTC.

V gene TRBV27 combines with J gene TRBJ2-7; no reliable D call. The CDR3 length is 16 residues. The ends were cut back, 5 bases at V and 3 bases at J, with 20 bases in the middle. The germline CDR1 and CDR2 sequences are MNHEY and SMNVEV (reference sequence). The CDR3 DNA reads as TGTGCCAGCAGTCCAACCCCCCCCGCGGTGCGCTACGAGCAGTACTTC. Translating gives CASSPTPPAVRYEQYF.

Turning to this clone: Distinct nucleotide sequences in the sample also encode this CDR3. The CDR3 loop is CASSLGLAGDTGELFF. Here the CDR3 DNA reads TGTGCCAGCAGCTTGGGGCTAGCGGGAGACACCGGGGAGCTGTTTTTT. The V call is TRBV5-6, the J call TRBJ2-2; TRBD2 agrees at 10 bases. CDR3 length equals 16 residues. Germline V CDR1 and CDR2: SGHDT, YYEEEE. With V trimmed by 0 bases and J by 3 bases, 2 bases remained unmatched.

The CDR3 loop reads CASSTLTTRSYNEQFF. CDR3 bases: TGTGCCAGTAGTACCTTGACAACACGCTCCTACAATGAGCAGTTCTTC. This chain joins TRBV19 and TRBJ2-1; D is ambiguous. Germline lookup yields CDR1 LNHDA and CDR2 SQIVND (reference sequence). The germline V and J ends were trimmed by 4 bases and 0 bases, with 13 bases remaining between them. The CDR3 spans 16 residues.

The chain combines TRBV27 with TRBJ1-6, with D maybe TRBD1 (5 bases). Trimming pared 5 bases from V and 7 bases from J, leaving 18 bases between. The CDR3 runs to 16 residues. Germline V lookup: CDR1 MNHEY, CDR2 SMNVEV (reference sequence). The CDR3 here is CASSDLGGTRNSPLHF. The DNA for the CDR3 is TGTGCCAGCAGTGACCTCGGGGGGACGAGGAATTCACCCCTCCACTTT.

Only one count was recorded for this clone. This sequence joins TRBV10-1 and TRBJ2-7; 11 bases are a match to TRBD1. The germline gives CDR1 WNHNN, CDR2 SYGVQD (reference sequence). J was trimmed by 5 bases and V by 6 bases; bases with no gene match: 15. CDR3 size: 17 residues. This CDR3 is CASSDGQGAVWGNEQYF. In nucleotides, the CDR3 is TGCGCCAGCAGCGATGGACAGGGGGCGGTCTGGGGCAACGAGCAGTACTTC.

This sequence joins TRBV25-1 and TRBJ2-2; TRBD2 matches at 7 bases. V lost 6 bases and J lost 7; bases outside the gene matches: 14. There are 16 residues in the CDR3. Germline V lookup: CDR1 MGHDK, CDR2 SYGVNS. The CDR3 loop is CASSAPRTSSGGELFF. The CDR3 nucleotides read TGTGCCAGCAGCGCCCCTCGGACTAGTTCTGGCGGGGAGCTGTTTTTT.

This chain uses TRBV13 with TRBJ2-1; possible D gene TRBD2, 5 bases. Trimming took 5 bases from V and 0 from J, leaving 17 bases between them. Germline CDR1 PRHDT, CDR2 FYEKMQ (reference sequence). This CDR3 contains 17 residues. CDR3 residues: CASSPAGEYSSYNEQFF. The CDR3 nucleotides read TGTGCCAGCAGCCCGGCCGGGGAGTACAGCTCCTACAATGAGCAGTTCTTC.

The chain links TRBV25-1 to TRBJ2-5; D may be TRBD2 (5 bases). The V end lost 5 bases, the J end lost 5 bases, and 9 bases lay between the germline ends. The germline V gene encodes CDR1 MGHDK and CDR2 SYGVNS. The CDR3 totals 12 residues. This CDR3 reads CASSPPGETQYF. The CDR3 DNA is TGTGCCAGCAGTCCTCCGGGGGAGACCCAGTACTTC.